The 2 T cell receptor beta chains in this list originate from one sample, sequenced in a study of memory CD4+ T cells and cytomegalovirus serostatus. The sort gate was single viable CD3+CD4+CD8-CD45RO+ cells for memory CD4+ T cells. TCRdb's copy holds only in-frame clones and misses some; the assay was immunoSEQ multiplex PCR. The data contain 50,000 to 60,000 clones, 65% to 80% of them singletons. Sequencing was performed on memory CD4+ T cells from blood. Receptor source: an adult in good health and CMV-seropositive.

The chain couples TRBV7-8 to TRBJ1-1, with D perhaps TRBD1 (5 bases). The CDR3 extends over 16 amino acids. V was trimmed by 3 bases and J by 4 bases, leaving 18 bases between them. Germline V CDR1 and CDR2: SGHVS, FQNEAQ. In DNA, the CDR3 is TGTGCCAGCAGCTTCGGTGACAGCGGGACGGGCACTGAAGCTTTCTTT. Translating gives CASSFGDSGTGTEAFF.

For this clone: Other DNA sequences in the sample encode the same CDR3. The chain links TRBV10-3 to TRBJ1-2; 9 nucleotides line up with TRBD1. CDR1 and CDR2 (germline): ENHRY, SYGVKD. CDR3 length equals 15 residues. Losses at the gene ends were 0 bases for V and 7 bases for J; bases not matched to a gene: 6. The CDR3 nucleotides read TGTGCCATCAGTGAGTCTGGACAGGGGATCGCTGGCTACACCTTC. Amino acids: CAISESGQGIAGYTF.